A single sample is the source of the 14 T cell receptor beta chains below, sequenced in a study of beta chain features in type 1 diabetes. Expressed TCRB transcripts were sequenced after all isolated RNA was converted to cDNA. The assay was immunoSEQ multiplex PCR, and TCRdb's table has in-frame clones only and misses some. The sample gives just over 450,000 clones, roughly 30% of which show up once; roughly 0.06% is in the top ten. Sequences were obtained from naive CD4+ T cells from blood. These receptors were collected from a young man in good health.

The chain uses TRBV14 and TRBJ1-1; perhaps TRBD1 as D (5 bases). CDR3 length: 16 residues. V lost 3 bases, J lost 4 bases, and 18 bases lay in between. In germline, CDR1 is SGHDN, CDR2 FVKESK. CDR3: CASSHRGVGASTEAFF. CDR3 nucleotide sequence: TGTGCCAGCAGCCACCGCGGGGTCGGGGCGAGCACTGAAGCTTTCTTT.

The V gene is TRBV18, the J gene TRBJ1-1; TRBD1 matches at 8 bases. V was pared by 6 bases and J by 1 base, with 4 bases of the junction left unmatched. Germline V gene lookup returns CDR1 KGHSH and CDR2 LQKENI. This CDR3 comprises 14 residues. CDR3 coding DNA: TGTGCCAGCTCGTACGGACAGGGGAACACTGAAGCTTTCTTT. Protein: CASSYGQGNTEAFF.

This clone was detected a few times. CDR3 DNA: TGCAGCGTTGAACCCGCGCGGCCGCCTCACACTGAAGCTTTCTTT. Translation gives CSVEPARPPHTEAFF. The chain links TRBV29-1 to TRBJ1-1; D is ambiguous. CDR3 size: 15 residues. Trimming took 2 bases from V and 3 from J, leaving 16 bases between them. CDR1 is SQVTM, CDR2 ANQGSEA, per germline.

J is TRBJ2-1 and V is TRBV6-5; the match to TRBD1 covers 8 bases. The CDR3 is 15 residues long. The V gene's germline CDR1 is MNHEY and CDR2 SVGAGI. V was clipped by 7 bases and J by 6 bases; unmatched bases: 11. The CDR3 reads CASNDDRGNSNEQFF. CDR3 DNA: TGTGCCAGCAACGACGACAGGGGAAATAGCAATGAGCAGTTCTTC.

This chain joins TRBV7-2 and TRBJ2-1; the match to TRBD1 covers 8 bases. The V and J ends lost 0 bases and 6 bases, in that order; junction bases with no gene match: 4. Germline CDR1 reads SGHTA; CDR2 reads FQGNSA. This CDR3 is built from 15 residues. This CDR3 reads CASSLARGPANEQFF. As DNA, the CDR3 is TGTGCCAGCAGCTTAGCCAGGGGGCCCGCCAATGAGCAGTTCTTC. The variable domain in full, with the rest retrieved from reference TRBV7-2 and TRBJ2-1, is GAGVSQSPSNKVTEKGKDVELRCDPISGHTALYWYRQSLGQGLEFLIYFQGNSAPDKSGLPSDRFSAERTGGSVSTLTIQRTQQEDSAVYLCASSLARGPANEQFFGPGTRLTVL.

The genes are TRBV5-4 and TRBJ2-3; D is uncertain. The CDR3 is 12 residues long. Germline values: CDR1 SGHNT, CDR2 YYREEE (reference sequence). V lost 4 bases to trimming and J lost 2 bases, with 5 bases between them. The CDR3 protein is CASSPNTDTQYF. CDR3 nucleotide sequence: TGTGCCAGCAGCCCCAACACAGATACGCAGTATTTT. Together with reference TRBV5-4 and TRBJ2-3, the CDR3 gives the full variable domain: ETGVTQSPTHLIKTRGQQVTLRCSSQSGHNTVSWYQQALGQGPQFIFQYYREEENGRGNFPPRFSGLQFPNYSSELNVNALELDDSALYLCASSPNTDTQYFGPGTRLTVL.

CDR3 amino acids: CASSWGSYQPQHF. Written as DNA, the CDR3 is TGTGCCAGCAGCTGGGGCAGCTATCAGCCCCAGCATTTT. This chain links TRBV7-2 with TRBJ1-5, with a possible D match to TRBD1 (5 bases). The length of the CDR3 is 13 residues. V shed 4 bases and J shed 5 bases, with 9 bases lying between them. Germline CDR1 reads SGHTA; CDR2 reads FQGNSA.

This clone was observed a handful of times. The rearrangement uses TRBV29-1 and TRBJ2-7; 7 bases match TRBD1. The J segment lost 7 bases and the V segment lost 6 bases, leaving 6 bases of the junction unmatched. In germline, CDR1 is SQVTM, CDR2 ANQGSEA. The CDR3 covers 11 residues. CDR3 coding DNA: TGCAGCGTGTACAACAGGGGTGAGCAGTACTTC. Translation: CSVYNRGEQYF.

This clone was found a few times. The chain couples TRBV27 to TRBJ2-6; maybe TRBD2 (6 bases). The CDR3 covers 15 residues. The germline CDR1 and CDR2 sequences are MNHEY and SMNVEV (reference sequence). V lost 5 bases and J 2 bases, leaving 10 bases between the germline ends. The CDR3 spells CASSPGGPGANVLTF. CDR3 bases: TGTGCCAGCAGTCCAGGAGGGCCTGGGGCCAACGTCCTGACTTTC.

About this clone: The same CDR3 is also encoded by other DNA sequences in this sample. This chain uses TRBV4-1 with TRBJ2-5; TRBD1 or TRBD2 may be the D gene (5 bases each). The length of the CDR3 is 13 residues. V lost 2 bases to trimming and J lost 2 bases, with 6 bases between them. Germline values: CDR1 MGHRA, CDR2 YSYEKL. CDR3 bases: TGCGCCAGCAGCCAATGGGGGCAAGAGACCCAGTACTTC. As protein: CASSQWGQETQYF.

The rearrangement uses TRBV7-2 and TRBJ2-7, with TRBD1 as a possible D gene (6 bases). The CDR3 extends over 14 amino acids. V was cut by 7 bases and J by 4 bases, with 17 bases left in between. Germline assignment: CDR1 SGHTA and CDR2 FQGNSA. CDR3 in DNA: TGTGCCAGCACCCTAAACAGGGTGGTGTACGAGCAGTACTTC. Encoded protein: CASTLNRVVYEQYF.

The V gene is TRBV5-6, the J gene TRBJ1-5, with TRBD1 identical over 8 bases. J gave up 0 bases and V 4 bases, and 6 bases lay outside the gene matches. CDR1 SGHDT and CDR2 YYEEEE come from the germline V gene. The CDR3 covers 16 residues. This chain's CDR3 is CASSGGTGGSNQPQHF. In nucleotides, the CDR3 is TGTGCCAGCAGCGGAGGGACAGGCGGTAGCAATCAGCCCCAGCATTTT.

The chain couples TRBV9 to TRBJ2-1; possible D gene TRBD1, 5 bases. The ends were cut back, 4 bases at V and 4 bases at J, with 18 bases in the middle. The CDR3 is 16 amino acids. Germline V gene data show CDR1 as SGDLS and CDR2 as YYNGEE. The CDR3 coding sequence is TGTGCCAGCAGCCGAATGGGGCCAAAGAATTACAATGAGCAGTTCTTC. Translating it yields CASSRMGPKNYNEQFF.

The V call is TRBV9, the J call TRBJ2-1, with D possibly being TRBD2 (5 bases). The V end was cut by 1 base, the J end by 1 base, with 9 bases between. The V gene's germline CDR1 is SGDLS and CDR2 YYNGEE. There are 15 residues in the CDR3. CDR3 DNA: TGTGCCAGCAGCGTATATGAGGGTTCCTACAATGAGCAGTTCTTC. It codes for CASSVYEGSYNEQFF.